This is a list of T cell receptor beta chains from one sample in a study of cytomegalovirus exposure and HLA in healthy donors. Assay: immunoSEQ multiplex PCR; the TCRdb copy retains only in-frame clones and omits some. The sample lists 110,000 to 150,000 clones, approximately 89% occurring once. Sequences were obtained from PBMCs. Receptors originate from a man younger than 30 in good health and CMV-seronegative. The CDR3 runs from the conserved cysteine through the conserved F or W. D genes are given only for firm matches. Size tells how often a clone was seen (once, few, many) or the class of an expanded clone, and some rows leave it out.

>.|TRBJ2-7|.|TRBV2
TGTGCCAGCAGAGACAGGAGGAGCTCCTACGGGCAGTACTTC
CASRDRRSSYGQYF
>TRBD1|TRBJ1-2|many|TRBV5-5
TGTGCCAGCATCCTGGAACAGGGGACCTATGGCTACACCTTC
CASILEQGTYGYTF
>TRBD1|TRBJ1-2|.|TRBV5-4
TGTGCCAGCAGGCGTACAGGGGGTGGTGGCTACACCTTC
CASRRTGGGGYTF
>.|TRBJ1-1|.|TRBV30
TGTGCCTGGACAAACCTCAGGGGTGCAGGGACTGAAGCTTTCTTT
CAWTNLRGAGTEAFF
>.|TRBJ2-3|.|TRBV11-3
TGTGCCAGCAGCTTAGATCTGCAGGATACGCAGTATTTT
CASSLDLQDTQYF
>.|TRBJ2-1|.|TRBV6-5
TGTGCCAGCAGTCAGACGGAGTTCGATGAGCAGTTCTTC
CASSQTEFDEQFF
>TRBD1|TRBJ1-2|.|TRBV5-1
TGCGCCAGCAGCTTGGGGCAGGGGGCGCCCGGCTACACCTTC
CASSLGQGAPGYTF
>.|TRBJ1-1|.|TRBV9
TGTGCCAGCAGCTTCAGACAGAACACTGAAGCTTTCTTT
CASSFRQNTEAFF
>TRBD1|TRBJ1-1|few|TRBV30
TGTGCTCTGAGCAGAGGGGGCAGTGAGGCTTTCTTT
CALSRGGSEAFF
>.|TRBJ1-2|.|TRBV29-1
TGCAGCGTTGGAGGGTACGGCTACACCTTC
CSVGGYGYTF
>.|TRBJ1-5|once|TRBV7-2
TGTGCCAGCAGCTTACAGGGCAATCAGCCCCAGCATTTT
CASSLQGNQPQHF
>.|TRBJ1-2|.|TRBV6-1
TGTGCCAGCAGTGAAGCGCCGCCAGGGAGGGGCAGGGGCTACACCTTC
CASSEAPPGRGRGYTF
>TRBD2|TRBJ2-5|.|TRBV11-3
TGTGCCAGCAGCTTAGTAGGTCTGGGACTAGCGGCAGGAGAGACCCAGTACTTC
CASSLVGLGLAAGETQYF
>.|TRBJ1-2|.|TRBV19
TGTGCCAGTTCCAACCCAGGGTTAGTTCGGAATGGCTACACCTTC
CASSNPGLVRNGYTF
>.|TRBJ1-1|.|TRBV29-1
TGCAGCGTTGAGAGGTCAACTGACACTGAAGCTTTCTTT
CSVERSTDTEAFF
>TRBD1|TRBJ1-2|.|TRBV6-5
TGTGCCAGCAGTTACTCGACAGGGGGAGGCTATGGCTACACCTTC
CASSYSTGGGYGYTF
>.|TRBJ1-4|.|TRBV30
TGTGCCTGGAGTGTACCCCATGACAGGCGAACATCAAAGAAAAAACTGTTTTTT
CAWSVPHDRRTSKKKLFF
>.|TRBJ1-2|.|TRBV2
TGTGCCAGCACCTCTCAAGGGGGTTCGAACTATGGCTACACCTTC
CASTSQGGSNYGYTF
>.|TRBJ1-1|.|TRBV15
TGTGCCACCAGCAGAGGTCGGGACACTGAAGCTTTCTTT
CATSRGRDTEAFF
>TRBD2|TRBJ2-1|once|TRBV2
TGTGCCAGCAGCCGACTAGCGCGGTCCTACAATGAGCAGTTCTTC
CASSRLARSYNEQFF
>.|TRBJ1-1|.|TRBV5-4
TGTGCCAGCAGCTTGGCACCCGGGACAAAGAACACTGAAGCTTTCTTT
CASSLAPGTKNTEAFF
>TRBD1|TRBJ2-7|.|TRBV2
TGTGCCAAGAGATTAGACAGGGGGCGGCAGTACTTC
CAKRLDRGRQYF
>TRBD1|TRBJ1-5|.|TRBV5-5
TGTGCCAGCAGCTTGACGACAGGGAGGAATCAGCCCCAGCATTTT
CASSLTTGRNQPQHF
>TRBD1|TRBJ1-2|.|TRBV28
TGTGCCAGCAGTTCCCGGGACAGGGCGGACTATGGCTACACCTTC
CASSSRDRADYGYTF